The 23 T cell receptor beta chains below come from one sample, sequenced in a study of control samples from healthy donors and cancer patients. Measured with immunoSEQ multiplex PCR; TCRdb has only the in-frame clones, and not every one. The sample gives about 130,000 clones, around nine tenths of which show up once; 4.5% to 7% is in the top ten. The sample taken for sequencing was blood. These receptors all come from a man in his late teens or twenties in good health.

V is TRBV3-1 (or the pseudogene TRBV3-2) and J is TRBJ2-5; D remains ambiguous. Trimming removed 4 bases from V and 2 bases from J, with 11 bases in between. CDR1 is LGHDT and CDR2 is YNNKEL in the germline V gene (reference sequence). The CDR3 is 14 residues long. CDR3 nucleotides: TGTGCCAGCAGCCGGCCCATGGGACAAGAGACCCAGTACTTC. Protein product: CASSRPMGQETQYF.

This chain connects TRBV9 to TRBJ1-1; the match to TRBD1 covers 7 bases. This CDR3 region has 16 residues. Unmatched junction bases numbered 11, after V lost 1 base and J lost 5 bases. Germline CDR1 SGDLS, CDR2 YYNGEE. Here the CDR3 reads CASSVSQTGSGTEAFF. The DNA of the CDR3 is TGTGCCAGCAGCGTATCCCAGACAGGGAGTGGGACTGAAGCTTTCTTT. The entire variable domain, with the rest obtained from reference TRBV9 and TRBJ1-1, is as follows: DSGVTQTPKHLITATGQRVTLRCSPRSGDLSVYWYQQSLDQGLQFLIQYYNGEERAKGNILERFSAQQFPDLHSELNLSSLELGDSALYFCASSVSQTGSGTEAFFGQGTRLTVV.

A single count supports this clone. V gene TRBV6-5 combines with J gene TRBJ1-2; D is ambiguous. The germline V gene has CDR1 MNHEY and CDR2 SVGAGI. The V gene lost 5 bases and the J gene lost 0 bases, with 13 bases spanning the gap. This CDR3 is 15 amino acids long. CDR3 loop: CASSLTKAANYGYTF. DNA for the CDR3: TGTGCCAGCAGTCTCACTAAGGCCGCTAACTATGGCTACACCTTC.

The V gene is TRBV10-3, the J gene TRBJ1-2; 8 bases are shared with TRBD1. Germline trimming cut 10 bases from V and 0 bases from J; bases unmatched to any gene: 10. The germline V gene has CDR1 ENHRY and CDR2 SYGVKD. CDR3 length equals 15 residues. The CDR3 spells CATSDRAHPNYGYTF. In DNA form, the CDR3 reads TGTGCCACCTCGGACAGGGCTCATCCTAACTATGGCTACACCTTC.

Here the CDR3 reads CASSYEGTPADGYTF. In nucleotides, the CDR3 is TGTGCCAGCAGTTACGAGGGGACACCAGCCGATGGCTACACCTTC. V usage is TRBV6-5 and J usage is TRBJ1-2, with D tentatively TRBD1 (6 bases). Trimming stripped 2 bases from V and 6 bases from J, with 16 bases between. The CDR3 extends over 15 amino acids. Germline lookup yields CDR1 MNHEY and CDR2 SVGAGI.

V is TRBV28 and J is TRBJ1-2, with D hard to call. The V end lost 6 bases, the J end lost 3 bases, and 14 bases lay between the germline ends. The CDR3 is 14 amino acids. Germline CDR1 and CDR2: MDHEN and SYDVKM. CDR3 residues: CASSPWARDYGYTF. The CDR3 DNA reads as TGTGCCAGCAGCCCCTGGGCACGAGACTATGGCTACACCTTC.

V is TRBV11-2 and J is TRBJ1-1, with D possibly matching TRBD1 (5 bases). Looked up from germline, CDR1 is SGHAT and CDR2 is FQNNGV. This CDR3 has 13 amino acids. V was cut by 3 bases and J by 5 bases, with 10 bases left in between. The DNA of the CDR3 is TGTGCCAGCAGCTTGGGGCAGGGAACTGAAGCTTTCTTT. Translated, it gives CASSLGQGTEAFF.

The CDR3 is CSVNPQGVNTEAFF. The CDR3 DNA reads as TGCAGCGTAAACCCACAGGGGGTGAACACTGAAGCTTTCTTT. The chain uses TRBV29-1 and TRBJ1-1; 8 positions agree with TRBD1. CDR3 length equals 14 residues. The germline gives CDR1 SQVTM, CDR2 ANQGSEA. V trimming: 6 bases; J trimming: 0 bases; junction bases outside the gene matches: 6.

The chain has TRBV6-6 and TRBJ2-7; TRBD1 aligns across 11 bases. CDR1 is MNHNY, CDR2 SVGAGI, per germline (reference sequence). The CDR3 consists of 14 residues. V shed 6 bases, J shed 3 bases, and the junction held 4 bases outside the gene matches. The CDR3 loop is CASSRDRGIYEQYF. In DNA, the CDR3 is TGTGCCAGCAGCCGGGACAGGGGGATCTACGAGCAGTACTTC.

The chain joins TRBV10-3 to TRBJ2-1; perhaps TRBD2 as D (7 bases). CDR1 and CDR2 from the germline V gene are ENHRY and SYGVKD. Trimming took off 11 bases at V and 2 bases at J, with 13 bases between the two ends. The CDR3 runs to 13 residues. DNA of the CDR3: TGTGCCGCCAAGGGGGGGCCCTACAATGAGCAGTTCTTC. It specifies CAAKGGPYNEQFF.

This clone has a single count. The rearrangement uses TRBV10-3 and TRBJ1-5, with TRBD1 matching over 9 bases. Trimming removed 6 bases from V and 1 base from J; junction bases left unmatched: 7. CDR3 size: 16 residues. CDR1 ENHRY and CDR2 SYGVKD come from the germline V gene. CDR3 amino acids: CAISEQGAGSNQPQHF. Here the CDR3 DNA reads TGTGCCATCAGCGAACAGGGGGCCGGGAGCAATCAGCCCCAGCATTTT.

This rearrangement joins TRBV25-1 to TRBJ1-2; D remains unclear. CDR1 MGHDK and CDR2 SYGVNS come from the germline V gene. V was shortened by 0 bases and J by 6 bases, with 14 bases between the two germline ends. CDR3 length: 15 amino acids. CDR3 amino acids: CASSEYLEDEDGYTF. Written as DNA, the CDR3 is TGTGCCAGCAGTGAATACCTCGAGGATGAGGATGGCTACACCTTC.

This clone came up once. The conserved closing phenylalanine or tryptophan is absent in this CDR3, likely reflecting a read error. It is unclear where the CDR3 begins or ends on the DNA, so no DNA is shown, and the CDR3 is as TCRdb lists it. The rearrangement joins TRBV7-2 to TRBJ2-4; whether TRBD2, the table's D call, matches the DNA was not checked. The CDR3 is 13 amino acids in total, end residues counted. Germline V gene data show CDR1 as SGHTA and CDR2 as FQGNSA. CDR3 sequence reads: CASSLALAGVREL.

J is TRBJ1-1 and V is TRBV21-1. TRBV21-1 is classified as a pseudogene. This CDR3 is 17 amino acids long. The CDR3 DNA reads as TGTGCCAGCAGCATAATGTGGAAGGGGGAGGGGAACACTGAAGCTTTCTTT. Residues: CASSIMWKGEGNTEAFF.

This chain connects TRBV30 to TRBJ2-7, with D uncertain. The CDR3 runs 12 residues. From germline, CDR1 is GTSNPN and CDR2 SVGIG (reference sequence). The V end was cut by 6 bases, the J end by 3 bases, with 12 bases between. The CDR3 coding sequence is TGTGCCTGTTCCAGCAGATACTACGAGCAGTACTTC. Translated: CACSSRYYEQYF.

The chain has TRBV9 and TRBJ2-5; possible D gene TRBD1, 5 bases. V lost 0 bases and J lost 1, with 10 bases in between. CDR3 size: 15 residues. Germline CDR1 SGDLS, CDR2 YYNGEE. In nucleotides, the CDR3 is TGTGCCAGCAGCGTAGCACAGGCCTCCCAAGAGACCCAGTACTTC. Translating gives CASSVAQASQETQYF.

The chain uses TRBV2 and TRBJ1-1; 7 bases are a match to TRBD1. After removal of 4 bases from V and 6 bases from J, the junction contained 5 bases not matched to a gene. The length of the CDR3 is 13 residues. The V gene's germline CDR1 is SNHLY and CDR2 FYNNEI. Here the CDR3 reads CASSVEGAAEAFF. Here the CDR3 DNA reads TGTGCCAGCAGTGTTGAGGGGGCCGCTGAAGCTTTCTTT.

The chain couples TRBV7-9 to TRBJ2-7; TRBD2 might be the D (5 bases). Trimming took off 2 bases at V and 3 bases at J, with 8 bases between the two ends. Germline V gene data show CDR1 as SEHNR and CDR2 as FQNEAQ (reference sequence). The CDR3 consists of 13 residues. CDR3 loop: CASSLSGGYEQYF. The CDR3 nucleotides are TGTGCCAGCAGCTTAAGCGGCGGCTACGAGCAGTACTTC. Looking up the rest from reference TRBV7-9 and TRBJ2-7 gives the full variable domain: DTGVSQNPRHKITKRGQNVTFRCDPISEHNRLYWYRQTLGQGPEFLTYFQNEAQLEKSRLLSDRFSAERPKGSFSTLEIQRTEQGDSAMYLCASSLSGGYEQYFGPGTRLTVT.

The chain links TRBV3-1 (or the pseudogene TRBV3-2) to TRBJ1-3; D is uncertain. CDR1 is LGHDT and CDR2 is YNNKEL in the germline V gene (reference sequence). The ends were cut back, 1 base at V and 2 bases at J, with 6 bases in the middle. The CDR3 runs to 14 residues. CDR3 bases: TGTGCCAGCAGCCAAGGCGGGACTGGAAACACCATATATTTT. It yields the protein CASSQGGTGNTIYF.

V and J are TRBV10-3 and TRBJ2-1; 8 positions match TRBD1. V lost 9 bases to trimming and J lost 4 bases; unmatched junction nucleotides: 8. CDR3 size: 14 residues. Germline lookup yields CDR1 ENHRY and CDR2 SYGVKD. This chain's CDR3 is CAIWSGTGYNEQFF. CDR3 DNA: TGTGCCATTTGGTCCGGGACAGGTTACAATGAGCAGTTCTTC.

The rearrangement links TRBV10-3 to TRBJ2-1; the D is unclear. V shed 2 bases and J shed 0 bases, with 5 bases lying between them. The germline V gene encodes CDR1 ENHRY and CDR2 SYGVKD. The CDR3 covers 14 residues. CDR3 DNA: TGTGCCATCAGTGAGCGGAACTCCTACAATGAGCAGTTCTTC. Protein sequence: CAISERNSYNEQFF.

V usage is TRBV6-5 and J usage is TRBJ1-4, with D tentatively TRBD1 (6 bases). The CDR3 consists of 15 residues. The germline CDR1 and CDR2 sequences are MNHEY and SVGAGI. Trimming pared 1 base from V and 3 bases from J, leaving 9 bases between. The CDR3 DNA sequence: TGTGCCAGCAGTTACTTCACAGGGTCTAATGAAAAACTGTTTTTT. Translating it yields CASSYFTGSNEKLFF.

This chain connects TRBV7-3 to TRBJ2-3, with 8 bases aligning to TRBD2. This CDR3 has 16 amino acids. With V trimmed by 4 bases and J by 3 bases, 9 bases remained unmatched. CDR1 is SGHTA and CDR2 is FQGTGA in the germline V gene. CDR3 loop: CASSSLRGAGTDTQYF. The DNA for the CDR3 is TGTGCCAGCAGCTCTTTGCGGGGGGCCGGGACAGATACGCAGTATTTT. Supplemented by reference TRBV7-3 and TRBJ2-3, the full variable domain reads GAGVSQTPSNKVTEKGKYVELRCDPISGHTALYWYRQSLGQGPEFLIYFQGTGAADDSGLPNDRFFAVRPEGSVSTLKIQRTERGDSAVYLCASSSLRGAGTDTQYFGPGTRLTVL.